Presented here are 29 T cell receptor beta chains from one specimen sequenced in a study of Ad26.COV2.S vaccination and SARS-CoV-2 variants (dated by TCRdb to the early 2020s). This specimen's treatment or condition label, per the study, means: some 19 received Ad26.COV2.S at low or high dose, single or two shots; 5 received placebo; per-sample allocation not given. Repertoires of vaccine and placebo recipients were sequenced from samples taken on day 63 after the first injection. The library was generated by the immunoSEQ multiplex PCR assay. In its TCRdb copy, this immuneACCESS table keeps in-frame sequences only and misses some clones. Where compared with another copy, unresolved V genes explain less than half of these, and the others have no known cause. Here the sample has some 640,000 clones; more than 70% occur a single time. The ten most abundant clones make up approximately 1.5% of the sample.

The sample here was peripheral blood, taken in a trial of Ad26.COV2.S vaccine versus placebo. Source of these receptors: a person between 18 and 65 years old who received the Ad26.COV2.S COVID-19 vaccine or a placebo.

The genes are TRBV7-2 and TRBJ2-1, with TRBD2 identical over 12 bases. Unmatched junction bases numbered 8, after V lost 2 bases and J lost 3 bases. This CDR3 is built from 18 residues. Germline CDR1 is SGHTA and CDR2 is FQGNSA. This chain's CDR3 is CASSLQGRTSGNYNEQFF. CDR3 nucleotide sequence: TGTGCCAGCAGCTTACAAGGGCGGACTAGCGGGAACTACAATGAGCAGTTCTTC. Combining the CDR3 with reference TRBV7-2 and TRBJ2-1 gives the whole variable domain GAGVSQSPSNKVTEKGKDVELRCDPISGHTALYWYRQSLGQGLEFLIYFQGNSAPDKSGLPSDRFSAERTGGSVSTLTIQRTQQEDSAVYLCASSLQGRTSGNYNEQFFGPGTRLTVL.

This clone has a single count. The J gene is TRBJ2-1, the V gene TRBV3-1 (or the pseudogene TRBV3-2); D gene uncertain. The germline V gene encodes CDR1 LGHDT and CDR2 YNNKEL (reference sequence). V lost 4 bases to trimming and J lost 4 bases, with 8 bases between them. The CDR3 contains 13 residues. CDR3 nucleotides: TGTGCCAGCAGCCGGGCGGAGTACAATGAGCAGTTCTTC. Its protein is CASSRAEYNEQFF.

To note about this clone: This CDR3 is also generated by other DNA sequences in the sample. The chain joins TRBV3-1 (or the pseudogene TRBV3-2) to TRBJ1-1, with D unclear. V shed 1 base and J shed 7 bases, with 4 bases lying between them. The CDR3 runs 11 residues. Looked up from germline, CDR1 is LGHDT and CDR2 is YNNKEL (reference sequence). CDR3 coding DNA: TGTGCCAGCAGCCAAGGAGTTGAAGCTTTCTTT. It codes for CASSQGVEAFF.

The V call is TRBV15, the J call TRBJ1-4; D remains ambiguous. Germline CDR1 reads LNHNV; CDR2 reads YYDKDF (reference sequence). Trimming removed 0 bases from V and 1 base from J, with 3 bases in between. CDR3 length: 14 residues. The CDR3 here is CATSRDRTNEKLFF. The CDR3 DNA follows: TGTGCCACCAGCAGAGATAGAACTAATGAAAAACTGTTTTTT.

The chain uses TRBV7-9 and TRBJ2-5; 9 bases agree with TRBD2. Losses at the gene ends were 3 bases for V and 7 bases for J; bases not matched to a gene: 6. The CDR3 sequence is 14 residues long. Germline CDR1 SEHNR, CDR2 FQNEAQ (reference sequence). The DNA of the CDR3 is TGTGCCAGCAGCTTGTTAGCGGGAGCTGTGACCCAGTACTTC. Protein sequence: CASSLLAGAVTQYF.

DNA of the CDR3: TGTGCCAGCAGCCCCCAGGGGCGGGGTCAGCCCCAGCATTTT. This codes for CASSPQGRGQPQHF. The chain uses TRBV7-8 and TRBJ1-5; perhaps TRBD1 as D (6 bases). Trimming removed 5 bases from V and 6 bases from J, with 14 bases in between. The CDR3 consists of 14 residues. Germline V gives CDR1 SGHVS, CDR2 FQNEAQ.

The CDR3 spells CASSEGLASNEQFF. For the CDR3, the DNA is TGTGCCAGCAGTGAAGGGCTAGCGTCGAATGAGCAGTTCTTC. The rearrangement links TRBV25-1 to TRBJ2-1, with D possibly matching TRBD2 (6 bases). The CDR3 has 14 amino acids. Germline assignment: CDR1 MGHDK and CDR2 SYGVNS. V lost 2 bases and J 7 bases, leaving 12 bases between the germline ends. Drawing the rest from reference TRBV25-1 and TRBJ2-1, the complete variable domain is EADIYQTPRYLVIGTGKKITLECSQTMGHDKMYWYQQDPGMELHLIHYSYGVNSTEKGDLSSESTVSRIRTEHFPLTLESARPSHTSQYLCASSEGLASNEQFFGPGTRLTVL.

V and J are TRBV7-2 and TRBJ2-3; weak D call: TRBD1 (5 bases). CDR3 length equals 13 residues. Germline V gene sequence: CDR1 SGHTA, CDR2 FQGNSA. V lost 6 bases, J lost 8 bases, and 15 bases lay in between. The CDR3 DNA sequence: TGTGCCAGCAGTTTTCCAGGGTACAGTACGCAGTATTTT. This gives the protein CASSFPGYSTQYF.

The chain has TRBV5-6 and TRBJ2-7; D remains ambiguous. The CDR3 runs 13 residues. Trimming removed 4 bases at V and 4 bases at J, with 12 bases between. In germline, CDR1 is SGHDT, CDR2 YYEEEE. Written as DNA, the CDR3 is TGTGCCAGCAGCCTGGGTCTCAGGTACGAGCAGTACTTC. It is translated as CASSLGLRYEQYF.

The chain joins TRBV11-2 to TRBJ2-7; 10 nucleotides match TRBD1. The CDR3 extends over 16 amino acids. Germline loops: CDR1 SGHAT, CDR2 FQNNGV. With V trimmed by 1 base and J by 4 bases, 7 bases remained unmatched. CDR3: CASSLAAGTGAYEQYF. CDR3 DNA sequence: TGTGCCAGCAGCTTAGCTGCCGGGACAGGGGCTTACGAGCAGTACTTC.

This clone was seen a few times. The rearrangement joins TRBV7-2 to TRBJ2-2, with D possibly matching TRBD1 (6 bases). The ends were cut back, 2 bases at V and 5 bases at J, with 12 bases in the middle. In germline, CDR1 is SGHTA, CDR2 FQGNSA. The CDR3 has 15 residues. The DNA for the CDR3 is TGTGCCAGCAGCTTATCAGGGGCTCAAACCGGGGAGCTGTTTTTT. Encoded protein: CASSLSGAQTGELFF.

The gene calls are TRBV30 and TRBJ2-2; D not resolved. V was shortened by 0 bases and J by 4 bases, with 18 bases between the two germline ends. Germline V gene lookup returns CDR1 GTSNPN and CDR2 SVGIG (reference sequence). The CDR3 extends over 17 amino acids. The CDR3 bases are TGTGCCTGGAGTGTACAAGGCTATGCTCCCAGCACCGGGGAGCTGTTTTTT. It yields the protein CAWSVQGYAPSTGELFF.

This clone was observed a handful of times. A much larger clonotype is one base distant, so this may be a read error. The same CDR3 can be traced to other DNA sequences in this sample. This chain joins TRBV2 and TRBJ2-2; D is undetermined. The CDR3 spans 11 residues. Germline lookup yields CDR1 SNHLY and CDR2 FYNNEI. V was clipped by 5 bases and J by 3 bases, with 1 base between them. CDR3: CASSYTGELFF. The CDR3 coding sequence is TGTGCCAGCAGTTACACCGGGGAGCTGTTTTTT.

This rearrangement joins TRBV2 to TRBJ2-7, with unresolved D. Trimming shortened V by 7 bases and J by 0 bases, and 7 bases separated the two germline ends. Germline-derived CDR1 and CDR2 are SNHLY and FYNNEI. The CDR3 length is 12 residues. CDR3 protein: CASTPYSYEQYF. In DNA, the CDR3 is TGTGCCAGCACCCCCTACTCCTACGAGCAGTACTTC.

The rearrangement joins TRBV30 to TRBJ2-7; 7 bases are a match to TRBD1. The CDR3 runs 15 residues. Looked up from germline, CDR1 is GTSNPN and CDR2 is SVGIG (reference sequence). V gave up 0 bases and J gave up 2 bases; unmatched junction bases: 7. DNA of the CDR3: TGTGCCTGGAGTGTGCCGACAGGGAAAACCTACGAGCAGTACTTC. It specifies CAWSVPTGKTYEQYF.

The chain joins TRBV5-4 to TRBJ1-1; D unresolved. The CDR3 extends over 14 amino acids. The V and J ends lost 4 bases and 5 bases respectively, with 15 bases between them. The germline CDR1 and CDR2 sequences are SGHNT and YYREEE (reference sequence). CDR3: CASSPGKRRTEAFF. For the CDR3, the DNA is TGTGCCAGCAGCCCGGGCAAGAGAAGGACTGAAGCTTTCTTT.

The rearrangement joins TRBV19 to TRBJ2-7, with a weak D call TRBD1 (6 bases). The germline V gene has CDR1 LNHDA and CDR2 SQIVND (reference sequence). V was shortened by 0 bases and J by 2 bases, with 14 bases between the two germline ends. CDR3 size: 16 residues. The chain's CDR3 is CASSIDPGQGTYEQYF. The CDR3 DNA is TGTGCCAGTAGTATAGACCCGGGACAAGGCACCTACGAGCAGTACTTC.

The CDR3 sequence: CASSLQGADGYTF. CDR3 in DNA: TGTGCCAGCAGCTTACAGGGGGCGGATGGCTACACCTTC. This sequence joins TRBV5-4 and TRBJ1-2, with 9 bases that match TRBD1. Germline trimming cut 2 bases from V and 6 bases from J; bases unmatched to any gene: 2. This CDR3 comprises 13 residues. CDR1 is SGHNT, CDR2 YYREEE, per germline (reference sequence).

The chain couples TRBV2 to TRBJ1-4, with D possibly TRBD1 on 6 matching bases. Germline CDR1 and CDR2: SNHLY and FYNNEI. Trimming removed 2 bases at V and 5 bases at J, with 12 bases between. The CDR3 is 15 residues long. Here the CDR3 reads CASSEFHRVNEKLFF. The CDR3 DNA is TGTGCCAGCAGTGAATTTCACAGGGTAAATGAAAAACTGTTTTTT.

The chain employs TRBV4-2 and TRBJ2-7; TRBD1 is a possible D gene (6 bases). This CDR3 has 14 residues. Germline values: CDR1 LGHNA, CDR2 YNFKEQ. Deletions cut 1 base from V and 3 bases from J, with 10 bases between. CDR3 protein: CASSQVGRGYEQYF. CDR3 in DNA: TGTGCCAGCAGCCAAGTGGGCAGGGGCTACGAGCAGTACTTC.

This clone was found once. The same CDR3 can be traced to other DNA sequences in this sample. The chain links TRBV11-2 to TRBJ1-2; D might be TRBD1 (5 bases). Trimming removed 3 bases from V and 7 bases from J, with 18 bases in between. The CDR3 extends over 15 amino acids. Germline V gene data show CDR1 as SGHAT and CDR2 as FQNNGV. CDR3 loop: CASSFPGGVGRGYTF. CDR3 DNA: TGTGCCAGCAGCTTCCCGGGGGGGGTTGGTCGTGGCTACACCTTC.

CDR3 DNA: TGTGCCAGCAGCTTGCTAGATGCCACCGGGGAGCTGTTTTTT. Protein product: CASSLLDATGELFF. This chain uses TRBV7-9 with TRBJ2-2; the D is unclear. Germline V gene lookup returns CDR1 SEHNR and CDR2 FQNEAQ (reference sequence). Between the trimmed V and J ends, which lost 3 bases and 4 bases, there was a span of 9 bases. The CDR3 is 14 residues long.

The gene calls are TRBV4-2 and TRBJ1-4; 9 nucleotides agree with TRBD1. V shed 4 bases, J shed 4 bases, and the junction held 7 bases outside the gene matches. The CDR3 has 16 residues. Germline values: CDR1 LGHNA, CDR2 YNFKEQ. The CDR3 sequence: CASSLGQGTNNEKLFF. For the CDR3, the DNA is TGTGCCAGCAGCCTCGGACAGGGGACAAATAATGAAAAACTGTTTTTT.

The CDR3 DNA sequence: TGTGCCAGCAGCTTCCCTCCTGGACAGGGGAGCACAGATACGCAGTATTTT. Protein product: CASSFPPGQGSTDTQYF. The genes are TRBV21-1 and TRBJ2-3; the table's D call, TRBD1, was not checked against the DNA. TRBV21-1 is flagged as a pseudogene. The CDR3 sequence is 17 residues long.

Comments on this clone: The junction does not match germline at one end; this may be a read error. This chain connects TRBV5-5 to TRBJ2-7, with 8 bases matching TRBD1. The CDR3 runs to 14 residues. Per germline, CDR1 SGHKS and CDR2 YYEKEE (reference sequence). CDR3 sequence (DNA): TGTGCCAGCAGTTTGGACAGGGTGGTCTACGAGCAGTACTTC. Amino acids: CASSLDRVVYEQYF.

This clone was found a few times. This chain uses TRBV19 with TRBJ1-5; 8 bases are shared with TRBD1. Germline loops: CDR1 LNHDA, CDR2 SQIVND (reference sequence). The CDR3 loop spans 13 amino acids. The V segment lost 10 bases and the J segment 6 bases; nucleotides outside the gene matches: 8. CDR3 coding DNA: TGTGCCACCGCGGACAGGGTAGGTCAGCCCCAGCATTTT. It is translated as CATADRVGQPQHF.

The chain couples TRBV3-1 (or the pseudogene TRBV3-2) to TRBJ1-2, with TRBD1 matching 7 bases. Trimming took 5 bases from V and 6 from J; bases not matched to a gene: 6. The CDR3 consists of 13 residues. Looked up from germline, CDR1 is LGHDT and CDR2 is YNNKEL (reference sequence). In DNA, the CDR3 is TGTGCCAGCAGCATCACCAGGGGGGATGGCTACACCTTC. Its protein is CASSITRGDGYTF.

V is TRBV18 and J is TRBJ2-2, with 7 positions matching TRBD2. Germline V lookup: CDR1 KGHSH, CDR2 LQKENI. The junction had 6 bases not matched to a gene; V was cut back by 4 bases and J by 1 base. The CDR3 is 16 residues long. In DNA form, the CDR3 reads TGTGCCAGCTCACACGCAATAGCGGGGAACACCGGGGAGCTGTTTTTT. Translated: CASSHAIAGNTGELFF.

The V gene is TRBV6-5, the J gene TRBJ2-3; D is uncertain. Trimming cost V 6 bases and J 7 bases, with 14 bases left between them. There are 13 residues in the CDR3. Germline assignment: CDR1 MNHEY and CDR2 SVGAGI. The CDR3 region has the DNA TGTGCCAGCAGACGCCCGGACGGTTATACGCAGTATTTT. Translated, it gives CASRRPDGYTQYF.